A single sample is the source of the 26 T cell receptor beta chains below, sequenced in a study of blood T cell repertoires in COVID-19. Assay: immunoSEQ multiplex PCR; the TCRdb copy retains only in-frame clones and omits some. The data hold about 430,000 clones, with roughly 90% observed a single time. Material for sequencing was PBMCs or T cells enriched from blood (not recorded which). The receptor set was obtained from a woman aged 30 to 39 with acute COVID-19.

Only a few counts were recorded for this clone. The chain links TRBV19 to TRBJ2-7; no clear D. The CDR3 runs to 17 residues. Germline V lookup: CDR1 LNHDA, CDR2 SQIVND (reference sequence). Trimming removed 2 bases at V and 4 bases at J, with 21 bases between. The CDR3 DNA sequence: TGTGCCAGTAGTATATCAATCAGGCACGGTAGAAATTACGAGCAGTACTTC. Its protein product is CASSISIRHGRNYEQYF.

V gene TRBV7-2 combines with J gene TRBJ2-7, with D tentatively TRBD2 (5 bases). V lost 1 base to trimming and J lost 2 bases, with 12 bases between them. The V gene's germline CDR1 is SGHTA and CDR2 FQGNSA. The CDR3 sequence is 15 residues long. For the CDR3, the DNA is TGTGCCAGCAGCTTAGTGAGCGGCCTGGCCTACGAGCAGTACTTC. Translated, it gives CASSLVSGLAYEQYF.

The chain combines TRBV6-5 with TRBJ1-3; possibly TRBD1 for D (5 bases). The CDR3 consists of 13 residues. V was shortened by 6 bases and J by 8 bases, with 14 bases between the two germline ends. The V gene's germline CDR1 is MNHEY and CDR2 SVGAGI. CDR3 nucleotide sequence: TGTGCCAGCAGATCCCTAGCGGGGGACACCATATATTTT. Translation: CASRSLAGDTIYF.

The rearrangement joins TRBV15 to TRBJ2-7, with D unclear. The ends were cut back, 1 base at V and 0 bases at J, with 10 bases in the middle. Germline lookup yields CDR1 LNHNV and CDR2 YYDKDF (reference sequence). The CDR3 spans 15 residues. This chain's CDR3 is CATSRGGANSYEQYF. Written as DNA, the CDR3 is TGTGCCACCAGCAGAGGAGGAGCTAACTCCTACGAGCAGTACTTC.

This clone has a handful of counts. This sequence joins TRBV12-3 or TRBV12-4 and TRBJ2-2; 7 bases are shared with TRBD1. CDR3 length: 13 residues. J was trimmed by 7 bases and V by 6 bases; bases with no gene match: 5. The CDR3 nucleotides read TGTGCCAGCAGCGCTAACAGGGGCGGGGAGCTGTTTTTT. Protein product: CASSANRGGELFF.

This rearrangement joins TRBV28 to TRBJ1-2; the D gene is possibly TRBD1 (6 bases). CDR3 length equals 12 residues. Per germline, CDR1 MDHEN and CDR2 SYDVKM. V lost 6 bases and J lost 7, with 12 bases in between. CDR3 coding DNA: TGTGCCAGCAGCGCAAGGGGGGGTGGCTACACCTTC. Protein product: CASSARGGGYTF.

CDR3 sequence reads: CASSESPGETQYF. The CDR3 region has the DNA TGTGCCAGCAGTGAGTCTCCAGGGGAGACCCAGTACTTC. This chain joins TRBV6-1 and TRBJ2-5; a possible D gene is TRBD1 (5 bases). The germline V gene has CDR1 MNHNS and CDR2 SASEGT. The germline V and J ends were trimmed by 3 bases and 5 bases, with 10 bases remaining between them. CDR3 length equals 13 residues.

Comment on this clone: Other DNA sequences in this sample translate to the same CDR3. V gene TRBV29-1 combines with J gene TRBJ1-1; 7 nucleotides align to TRBD1. Unmatched junction bases numbered 2, after V lost 6 bases and J lost 1 base. The CDR3 consists of 12 residues. The V gene's germline CDR1 is SQVTM and CDR2 ANQGSEA. CDR3 sequence: CSVRQGNTEAFF. The CDR3 DNA reads TGCAGCGTCCGACAGGGGAACACTGAAGCTTTCTTT.

The chain recombines TRBV5-1 with TRBJ2-2; 7 bases map to TRBD2. Germline values: CDR1 SGHRS, CDR2 YFSETQ. V was clipped by 7 bases and J by 1 base; unmatched bases: 7. The CDR3 has 15 amino acids. The DNA of the CDR3 is TGCGCCAGCCGTTCGGCGGGGGAGAACACCGGGGAGCTGTTTTTT. It is translated as CASRSAGENTGELFF.

This sequence joins TRBV7-9 and TRBJ2-7; TRBD1 agrees at 8 bases. The CDR3 loop spans 16 amino acids. CDR1 and CDR2 from the germline V gene are SEHNR and FQNEAQ (reference sequence). Trimming removed 2 bases from V and 4 bases from J; junction bases left unmatched: 10. The CDR3 DNA sequence: TGTGCCAGCAGCTTAACTCCTAGGCAGGGGGCGTACGAGCAGTACTTC. Protein product: CASSLTPRQGAYEQYF.

The rearrangement joins TRBV2 to TRBJ1-6, with 8 bases aligning to TRBD1. In germline, CDR1 is SNHLY, CDR2 FYNNEI. The CDR3 is 15 residues long. Trimming took 6 bases from V and 6 from J; bases not matched to a gene: 7. The CDR3, as DNA: TGTGCCAGCAGCGGACAGGGTATCCCTAATTCACCCCTCCACTTT. Translation: CASSGQGIPNSPLHF.

The gene calls are TRBV27 and TRBJ2-7; 8 bases fit TRBD1. Germline V lookup: CDR1 MNHEY, CDR2 SMNVEV (reference sequence). The CDR3 is made up of 14 amino acids. Trimming at V came to 5 bases and at J to 6 bases, leaving 9 bases not matched to a gene. CDR3 sequence reads: CASSPRTGLGEQYF. In DNA, the CDR3 is TGTGCCAGCAGTCCCCGGACAGGGTTGGGCGAGCAGTACTTC.

J is TRBJ1-1 and V is TRBV19; D gene uncertain. The CDR3 spans 12 residues. Trimming removed 3 bases at V and 2 bases at J, with 4 bases between. Germline V gene sequence: CDR1 LNHDA, CDR2 SQIVND (reference sequence). The CDR3 spells CASSISNTEAFF. CDR3 nucleotides: TGTGCCAGTAGTATCAGTAACACTGAAGCTTTCTTT.

The chain carries TRBV6-5 and TRBJ2-2; D possibly corresponds to TRBD1 (5 bases). Looked up from germline, CDR1 is MNHEY and CDR2 is SVGAGI. This CDR3 has 13 amino acids. V lost 8 bases, J lost 2 bases, and 9 bases lay in between. The CDR3 DNA follows: TGTGCCAGCCAGGGCCGAAACACCGGGGAGCTGTTTTTT. Its translation is CASQGRNTGELFF.

This clone appeared once. CDR3 sequence: CASRWGMGNYGYTF. The CDR3 DNA sequence: TGTGCCAGTCGATGGGGCATGGGGAACTATGGCTACACCTTC. This chain uses TRBV19 with TRBJ1-2; possibly TRBD1 for D (5 bases). CDR1 is LNHDA, CDR2 SQIVND, per germline (reference sequence). The CDR3 runs to 14 residues. The germline V and J ends were trimmed by 8 bases and 2 bases, with 15 bases remaining between them. The variable domain in full, completed from reference TRBV19 and TRBJ1-2, reads DGGITQSPKYLFRKEGQNVTLSCEQNLNHDAMYWYRQDPGQGLRLIYYSQIVNDFQKGDIAEGYSVSREKKESFPLTVTSAQKNPTAFYLCASRWGMGNYGYTFGSGTRLTVV.

Here the CDR3 reads CASSLAPGSNYGYTF. The CDR3 coding sequence is TGCGCCAGCAGCTTGGCCCCGGGATCTAACTATGGCTACACCTTC. The chain couples TRBV5-1 to TRBJ1-2; D not certain. Per the germline V gene, CDR1 is SGHRS and CDR2 is YFSETQ. The CDR3 totals 15 residues. Deletions cut 0 bases from V and 0 bases from J, with 9 bases between.

The chain carries TRBV6-5 and TRBJ1-2; 9 nucleotides line up with TRBD1. Germline values: CDR1 MNHEY, CDR2 SVGAGI. This CDR3 comprises 15 residues. After removal of 0 bases from V and 6 bases from J, the junction contained 5 bases not matched to a gene. The CDR3 DNA is TGTGCCAGCAGTTACTCACCCCGGGACAGGGATGGCTACACCTTC. Amino acids: CASSYSPRDRDGYTF.

The chain's CDR3 is CASSQDPTDQPQHF. The CDR3, as DNA: TGTGCCAGCAGCCAAGATCCCACAGATCAGCCCCAGCATTTT. The genes are TRBV3-1 (or the pseudogene TRBV3-2) and TRBJ1-5; D remains ambiguous. V gave up 0 bases and J gave up 5 bases, with 8 bases separating them. The germline V gene has CDR1 LGHDT and CDR2 YNNKEL (reference sequence). This CDR3 region has 14 residues.

The gene calls are TRBV2 and TRBJ1-6, with D unclear. The CDR3 sequence is 17 residues long. The germline CDR1 and CDR2 sequences are SNHLY and FYNNEI. The V gene lost 1 base and the J gene lost 0 bases, with 10 bases spanning the gap. This CDR3 reads CASSEGAQFSYNSPLHF. The CDR3 DNA is TGTGCCAGCAGTGAAGGTGCACAATTCTCCTATAATTCACCCCTCCACTTT.

V and J are TRBV10-3 and TRBJ1-3; D unclear. The germline gives CDR1 ENHRY, CDR2 SYGVKD. The CDR3 runs to 11 residues. V gave up 3 bases and J gave up 8 bases, with 5 bases separating them. The CDR3 spells CAISDLDTIYF. The CDR3 DNA sequence: TGTGCCATCAGTGATTTAGACACCATATATTTT.

Here the CDR3 reads CASSKDRDNQPQHF. CDR3 coding DNA: TGTGCCAGCAGCAAAGACAGGGACAATCAGCCCCAGCATTTT. This chain uses TRBV9 with TRBJ1-5, with 7 bases fitting TRBD1. CDR3 length equals 14 residues. CDR1 is SGDLS and CDR2 is YYNGEE in the germline V gene. V was clipped by 4 bases and J by 3 bases; unmatched bases: 4.

The chain has TRBV9 and TRBJ2-1, with 8 bases lining up with TRBD2. Germline assignment: CDR1 SGDLS and CDR2 YYNGEE. This CDR3 is built from 20 residues. J was trimmed by 0 bases and V by 0 bases; bases with no gene match: 14. CDR3 sequence (DNA): TGTGCCAGCAGCGTAGACCTCCCCGGGGGGGCGATTAGCTCCTACAATGAGCAGTTCTTC. This encodes CASSVDLPGGAISSYNEQFF.

This chain links TRBV6-5 with TRBJ2-2; 11 nucleotides match TRBD1. The ends lost 4 bases at V and 6 bases at J; junction bases unmatched: 7. CDR1 and CDR2 (germline): MNHEY, SVGAGI. The CDR3 spans 16 residues. CDR3: CASSWTGGGGAGELFF. Written as DNA, the CDR3 is TGTGCCAGCAGTTGGACAGGGGGCGGCGGGGCCGGGGAGCTGTTTTTT.

The chain has TRBV7-2 and TRBJ1-3; TRBD1 is a possible D gene (5 bases). The ends were cut back, 3 bases at V and 7 bases at J, with 13 bases in the middle. Germline V CDR1 and CDR2: SGHTA, FQGNSA. There are 14 residues in the CDR3. CDR3 in amino acids: CASSFTGVGNTIYF. CDR3 sequence (DNA): TGTGCCAGCAGCTTTACGGGGGTTGGGAACACCATATATTTT.

The chain couples TRBV7-3 to TRBJ1-2, with 7 bases lining up with TRBD1. The V and J ends lost 5 bases and 4 bases, in that order; junction bases with no gene match: 7. Germline CDR1 SGHTA, CDR2 FQGTGA. CDR3 length equals 14 residues. The CDR3 nucleotides read TGTGCCAGCAGCCCATCCGGGACAGCCTATGGCTACACCTTC. This gives the protein CASSPSGTAYGYTF. The variable domain in full, with the rest retrieved from reference TRBV7-3 and TRBJ1-2, is GAGVSQTPSNKVTEKGKYVELRCDPISGHTALYWYRQSLGQGPEFLIYFQGTGAADDSGLPNDRFFAVRPEGSVSTLKIQRTERGDSAVYLCASSPSGTAYGYTFGSGTRLTVV.

This chain links TRBV5-1 with TRBJ2-1; 9 bases fit TRBD2. CDR1 SGHRS and CDR2 YFSETQ come from the germline V gene. This CDR3 region has 16 residues. V lost 7 bases to trimming and J lost 4 bases; unmatched junction nucleotides: 12. Here the CDR3 DNA reads TGCGCCAGCTCCTCGGCCCGCAGCGGGGGGTACAATGAGCAGTTCTTC. It yields the protein CASSSARSGGYNEQFF.